The rows below give T cell receptor beta chains drawn from one sample of a study of T-cell reconstitution after alpha-beta-depleted transplantation in children. A single record per CDR3 protein comes from TCRdb applying MiXCR to the PCR reads. In the table there are 500,000 or so distinct CDR3 sequences, roughly 33% of which are singletons. The sample in question was PBMCs from the stem cell graft donor, obtained from the stem cell graft. Receptors originate from a human donor who donated a stem cell graft to a child with aplastic anemia. CDR3s include the opening cysteine and the closing phenylalanine or tryptophan. A D gene is named only where the DNA matches it firmly. For some rows the clone size is stated as once, few or many, or as a class when expanded; others skip it.

v_gene	d_gene	j_gene	abundance	CDR3aa	CDR3nt
TRBV20-1	-	TRBJ1-2	few	CSARDPGKAFDGYTF	TGCAGTGCTAGAGATCCGGGGAAGGCCTTTGATGGCTACACCTTC
TRBV5-1	-	TRBJ2-1	few	CASSLAAIEQFF	TGCGCCAGCAGCTTGGCTGCCATTGAGCAGTTCTTC
TRBV7-2	-	TRBJ2-6	-	CASSLSWSSGANVLTF	TGTGCCAGCAGCTTATCCTGGAGCTCTGGGGCCAACGTCCTGACTTTC
TRBV7-7	TRBD1	TRBJ2-1	few	CASSRMTGGTYNEQFF	TGTGCCAGCAGTCGTATGACAGGGGGCACCTACAATGAGCAGTTCTTC
TRBV30	TRBD2	TRBJ2-1	-	CAWSSISGRYNEQFF	TGTGCCTGGAGTTCCATTAGCGGGAGATACAATGAGCAGTTCTTC
TRBV5-1	-	TRBJ2-5	-	CASSLVGAQETQYF	TGCGCCAGCAGCTTGGTCGGTGCCCAAGAGACCCAGTACTTC
TRBV7-2	-	TRBJ1-3	few	CASSLAGTPNTIYF	TGTGCCAGCAGCTTAGCGGGCACCCCAAACACCATATATTTT
TRBV6-1	-	TRBJ1-5	-	CASRKTGRNQPQHF	TGTGCCAGCAGAAAGACAGGCCGCAATCAGCCCCAGCATTTT
TRBV19	-	TRBJ1-1	few	CASSVFRYTEAFF	TGTGCCAGTAGTGTTTTTAGGTACACTGAAGCTTTCTTT
TRBV4-3	-	TRBJ1-6	-	CASSQDLSSYNSPLHF	TGCGCCAGCAGCCAAGATCTAAGCTCCTATAATTCACCCCTCCACTTT
TRBV12-3/TRBV12-4	-	TRBJ1-2	-	CASSLSDTPFFHGYTF	TGTGCCAGCAGTTTAAGTGACACGCCATTTTTCCATGGCTACACCTTC
TRBV12-3/TRBV12-4	-	TRBJ2-4	-	CASSFQGLNIQYF	TGTGCCAGCAGTTTTCAGGGTTTGAACATTCAGTACTTC
TRBV27	-	TRBJ1-3	-	CASSLGQSSGNTIYF	TGTGCCAGCAGTTTAGGCCAGAGCTCTGGAAACACCATATATTTT
TRBV11-2	TRBD2	TRBJ2-3	-	CASSLAGAGADTQYF	TGTGCCAGCAGCTTAGCCGGGGCGGGAGCAGATACGCAGTATTTT
TRBV2	-	TRBJ2-5	few	CASSTWGVETQYF	TGTGCCAGCAGTACCTGGGGCGTAGAGACCCAGTACTTC
TRBV28	TRBD1	TRBJ1-6	-	CASRSTGEGPLHF	TGTGCCAGCCGCTCGACAGGGGAGGGACCCCTCCACTTT
TRBV2	-	TRBJ1-1	few	CATTKGPSTEAFF	TGTGCCACCACAAAGGGGCCGAGCACTGAAGCTTTCTTT
TRBV24-1	TRBD1	TRBJ1-2	few	CATSEPGTVGGYTF	TGTGCCACCAGTGAGCCTGGGACAGTTGGAGGCTACACCTTC